Presented here are 10 T cell receptor beta chains from one specimen sequenced in a study of T cell responses to AZD1222 COVID-19 vaccine. Sequenced by immunoSEQ multiplex PCR; TCRdb stores in-frame clones only, minus some. The profile shows just over 70,000 clones, about 85% of them singletons. The specimen comprised peripheral blood, sampled on day 0 of AZD1222 vaccination. These receptor sequences come from an adult in good health.

This clone appeared once. This chain uses TRBV11-2 with TRBJ1-1; D is unclear. V was shortened by 3 bases and J by 2 bases, with 25 bases between the two germline ends. The CDR3 has 19 residues. CDR1 is SGHAT, CDR2 FQNNGV, per germline. CDR3 DNA: TGTGCCAGCAGCTTGATACGCTCGGGCAGAACTAAAAGAAACACTGAAGCTTTCTTT. Translated, it gives CASSLIRSGRTKRNTEAFF.

In its sample, this clone was seen a few times. J is TRBJ2-7 and V is TRBV21-1; the DNA was not used to check the table's D call, TRBD1. TRBV21-1 is a listed pseudogene. The CDR3 totals 16 residues. The CDR3 protein is CASSKSRTGQHYEQYF. CDR3 coding DNA: TGTGCCAGCAGCAAAAGTCGAACGGGACAGCACTACGAGCAGTACTTC.

For the CDR3, the DNA is TGTGCCAGCAGCTTAAAAGCGGGAGGGGTAAATGAGCAGTTCTTC. This gives the protein CASSLKAGGVNEQFF. The chain joins TRBV7-9 to TRBJ2-1; 10 nucleotides match TRBD2. CDR1 is SEHNR, CDR2 FQNEAQ, per germline (reference sequence). J lost 7 bases, V lost 2 bases, and 5 bases had no gene match. The length of the CDR3 is 15 residues.

The chain links TRBV5-1 to TRBJ1-1, with D unresolved. The V end lost 2 bases, the J end lost 5 bases, and 10 bases lay between the germline ends. Germline values: CDR1 SGHRS, CDR2 YFSETQ. The CDR3 is made up of 13 amino acids. DNA of the CDR3: TGCGCCAGCAGCTTATTTGGGATTACTGAAGCTTTCTTT. Protein sequence: CASSLFGITEAFF.

Written as DNA, the CDR3 is TGTGCCAGCAGCACTGCCCGAGCTAAAGGGTGGGGGGTATCGGATACGCAGTATTTT. It codes for CASSTARAKGWGVSDTQYF. This rearrangement joins TRBV27 to TRBJ2-3; possible D gene TRBD2, 6 bases. V was clipped by 6 bases and J by 6 bases, with 31 bases between them. Germline assignment: CDR1 MNHEY and CDR2 SMNVEV (reference sequence). The CDR3 contains 19 residues.

The chain has TRBV11-2 and TRBJ2-7; either TRBD1 or TRBD2 may supply D (5 bases each). This CDR3 comprises 16 residues. Germline values: CDR1 SGHAT, CDR2 FQNNGV. V was cut by 6 bases and J by 0 bases, with 18 bases left in between. The DNA for the CDR3 is TGTGCCAGCAGTGACCCCGGGGCGGAAAGCTCCTACGAGCAGTACTTC. Protein sequence: CASSDPGAESSYEQYF.

V usage is TRBV27 and J usage is TRBJ1-2; 12 bases are shared with TRBD1. This CDR3 is 15 amino acids long. Germline-derived CDR1 and CDR2 are MNHEY and SMNVEV (reference sequence). V trimming: 4 bases; J trimming: 2 bases; junction bases outside the gene matches: 2. The CDR3 region is CASSYGTGGNYGYTF. The CDR3 nucleotides are TGTGCCAGCAGTTACGGGACAGGGGGCAACTATGGCTACACCTTC.

With regard to this clone: At one of its ends the junction is not consistent with the germline gene, which may arise from a read error. This chain uses TRBV4-1 with TRBJ1-3; D may be TRBD1 (6 bases). The germline gives CDR1 MGHRA, CDR2 YSYEKL. The CDR3 spans 13 residues. The CDR3 DNA is TGCGCCAGCAGCCAAGCTACAGGGCGCGATCCTCTCTTT. This codes for CASSQATGRDPLF.

The chain carries TRBV18 and TRBJ1-4; no reliable D call. This CDR3 comprises 13 residues. From germline, CDR1 is KGHSH and CDR2 LQKENI. V was shortened by 5 bases and J by 5 bases, with 9 bases between the two germline ends. CDR3 in DNA: TGTGCCAGCTCAAGAATGTCGAATGAAAAACTGTTTTTT. Translated: CASSRMSNEKLFF.

This clone is termed medium-sized. V is TRBV15 and J is TRBJ2-4, with 10 nucleotides matching TRBD2. The CDR3 loop spans 18 amino acids. V was pared by 4 bases and J by 0 bases, with 9 bases of the junction left unmatched. The germline V gene encodes CDR1 LNHNV and CDR2 YYDKDF (reference sequence). CDR3 sequence reads: CATSTSRTSGLAKNIQYF. CDR3 nucleotide sequence: TGTGCCACCAGCACTTCTAGGACTAGCGGTCTAGCCAAAAACATTCAGTACTTC.